The following is a T cell receptor (beta chain) sequence with its context. Its antigen is not known. The data are from a study of cytomegalovirus exposure and HLA in healthy donors. Study conclusions and caveats: A list of about 180 TCR beta chains associated with cytomegalovirus was given. The CMV antigen specificity of a few CMV-associated chains was confirmed through in vitro analysis. According to a subsequent analysis, TCR clusters from the first cohort were inclined to appear together in the 130 or so validation repertoires.

Generated by immunoSEQ multiplex PCR, the TCRdb table keeps only in-frame clones and is missing some. This sample yields more than 90,000 clones, of which more than 85% are seen a single time; about 4% belongs to the top ten. Sequences were obtained from PBMCs. This TCR came from a man younger than 35 in good health and CMV-seropositive.

CDR3 sequence: CASSPRGRGPDTQYF. The DNA for the CDR3 is TGTGCCAGCAGTCCCAGGGGTAGGGGGCCAGATACGCAGTATTTT. V usage is TRBV6-5 and J usage is TRBJ2-3; 7 nucleotides agree with TRBD1. This CDR3 comprises 15 residues. Trimming cost V 5 bases and J 4 bases; bases outside gene matches: 9. CDR1 and CDR2 (germline): MNHEY, SVGAGI.